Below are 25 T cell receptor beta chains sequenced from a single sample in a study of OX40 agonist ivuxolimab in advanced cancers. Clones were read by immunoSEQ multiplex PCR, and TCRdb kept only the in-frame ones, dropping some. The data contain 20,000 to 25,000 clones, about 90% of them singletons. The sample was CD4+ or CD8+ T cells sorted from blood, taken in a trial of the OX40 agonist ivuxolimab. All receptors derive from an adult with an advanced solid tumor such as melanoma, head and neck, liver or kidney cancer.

CDR3 protein: CASSYSIGTEAFF. The CDR3 DNA reads as TGTGCCAGCAGTTACTCGATTGGGACAGAAGCTTTCTTT. The chain uses TRBV6-5 and TRBJ1-1, with D maybe TRBD1 (6 bases). Trimming removed 0 bases from V and 8 bases from J, with 10 bases in between. The germline CDR1 and CDR2 sequences are MNHEY and SVGAGI. This CDR3 has 13 residues.

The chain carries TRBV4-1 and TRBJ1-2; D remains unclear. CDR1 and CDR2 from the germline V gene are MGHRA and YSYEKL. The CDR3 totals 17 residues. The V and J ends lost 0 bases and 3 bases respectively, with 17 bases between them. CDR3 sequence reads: CASSQESGISVYYGYTF. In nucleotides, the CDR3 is TGCGCCAGCAGCCAAGAATCTGGGATTTCGGTATACTATGGCTACACCTTC.

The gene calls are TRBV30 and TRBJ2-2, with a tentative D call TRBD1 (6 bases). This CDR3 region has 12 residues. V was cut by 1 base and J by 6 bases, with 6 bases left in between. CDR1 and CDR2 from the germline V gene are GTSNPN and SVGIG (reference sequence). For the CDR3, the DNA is TGTGCCTGGAGTGAGGGGGCCGGGGAGCTGTTTTTT. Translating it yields CAWSEGAGELFF.

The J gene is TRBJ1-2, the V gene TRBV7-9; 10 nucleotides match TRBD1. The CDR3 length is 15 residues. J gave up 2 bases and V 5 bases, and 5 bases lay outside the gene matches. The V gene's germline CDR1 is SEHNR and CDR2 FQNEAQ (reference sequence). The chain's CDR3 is CASSPPGQGNYGYTF. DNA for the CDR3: TGTGCCAGCAGCCCCCCGGGACAGGGGAACTATGGCTACACCTTC.

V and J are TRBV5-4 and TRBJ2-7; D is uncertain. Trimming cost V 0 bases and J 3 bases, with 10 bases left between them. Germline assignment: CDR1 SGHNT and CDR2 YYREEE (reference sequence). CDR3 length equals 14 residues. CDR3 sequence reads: CASSLDLAHYEQYF. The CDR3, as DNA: TGTGCCAGCAGCTTGGACCTGGCGCACTACGAGCAGTACTTC.

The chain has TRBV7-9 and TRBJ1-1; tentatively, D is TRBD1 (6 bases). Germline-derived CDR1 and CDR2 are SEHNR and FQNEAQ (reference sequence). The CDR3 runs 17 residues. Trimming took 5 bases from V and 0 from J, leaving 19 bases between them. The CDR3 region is CASSPGLYRVLNTEAFF. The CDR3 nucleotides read TGTGCCAGCAGCCCCGGTCTATACAGGGTCCTGAACACTGAAGCTTTCTTT. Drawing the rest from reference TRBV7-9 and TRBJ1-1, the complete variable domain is DTGVSQNPRHKITKRGQNVTFRCDPISEHNRLYWYRQTLGQGPEFLTYFQNEAQLEKSRLLSDRFSAERPKGSFSTLEIQRTEQGDSAMYLCASSPGLYRVLNTEAFFGQGTRLTVV.

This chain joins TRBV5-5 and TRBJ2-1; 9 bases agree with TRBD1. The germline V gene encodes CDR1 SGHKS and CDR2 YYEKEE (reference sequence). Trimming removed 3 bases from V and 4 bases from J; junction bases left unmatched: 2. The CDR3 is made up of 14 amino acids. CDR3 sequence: CASSWGQGYNEQFF. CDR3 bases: TGTGCCAGCAGCTGGGGACAGGGATACAATGAGCAGTTCTTC.

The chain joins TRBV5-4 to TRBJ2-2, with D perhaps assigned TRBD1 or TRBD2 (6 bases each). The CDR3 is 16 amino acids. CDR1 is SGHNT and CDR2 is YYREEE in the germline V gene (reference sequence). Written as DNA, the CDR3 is TGTGCGGCGCGGGACAAAGAAATCTCGAACACCGGGGAGCTGTTTTTT. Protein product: CAARDKEISNTGELFF.

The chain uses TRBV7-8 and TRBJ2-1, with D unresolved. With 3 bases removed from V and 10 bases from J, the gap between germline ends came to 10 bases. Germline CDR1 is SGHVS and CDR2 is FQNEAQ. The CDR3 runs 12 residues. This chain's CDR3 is CASSFTLGEQFF. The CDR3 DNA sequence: TGTGCCAGCAGCTTCACATTGGGGGAGCAGTTCTTC.

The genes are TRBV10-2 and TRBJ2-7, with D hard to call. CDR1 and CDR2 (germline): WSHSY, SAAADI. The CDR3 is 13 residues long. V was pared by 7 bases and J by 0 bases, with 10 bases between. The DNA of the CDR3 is TGCGCCAGCAAGTTAGTAAACTCCTACGAGCAGTACTTC. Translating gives CASKLVNSYEQYF.

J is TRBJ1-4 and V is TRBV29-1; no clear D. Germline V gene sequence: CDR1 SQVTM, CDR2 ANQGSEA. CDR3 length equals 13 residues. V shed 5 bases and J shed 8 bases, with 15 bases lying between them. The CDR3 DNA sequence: TGCAGCGTTCGTCCTAGTGGTGTGGAAAAACTGTTTTTT. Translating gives CSVRPSGVEKLFF.

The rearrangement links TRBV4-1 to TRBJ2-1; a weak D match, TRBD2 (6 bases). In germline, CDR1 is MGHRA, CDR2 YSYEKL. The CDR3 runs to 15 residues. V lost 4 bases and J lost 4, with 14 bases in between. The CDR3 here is CASSPGGASYNEQFF. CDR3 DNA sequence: TGCGCCAGCAGCCCTGGAGGGGCATCGTACAATGAGCAGTTCTTC.

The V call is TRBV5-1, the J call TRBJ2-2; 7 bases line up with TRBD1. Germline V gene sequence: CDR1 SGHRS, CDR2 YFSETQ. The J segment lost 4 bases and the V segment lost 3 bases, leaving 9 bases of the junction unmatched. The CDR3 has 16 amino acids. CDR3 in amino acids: CASSSWGTDPTGELFF. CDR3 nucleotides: TGCGCCAGCAGCTCATGGGGGACAGACCCCACCGGGGAGCTGTTTTTT.

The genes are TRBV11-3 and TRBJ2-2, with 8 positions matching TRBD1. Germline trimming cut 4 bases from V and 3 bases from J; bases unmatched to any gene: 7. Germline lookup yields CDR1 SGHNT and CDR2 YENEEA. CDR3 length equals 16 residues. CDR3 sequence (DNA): TGTGCCAGCAGCTCCAATCCAGGGGGCTACACCGGGGAGCTGTTTTTT. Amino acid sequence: CASSSNPGGYTGELFF.

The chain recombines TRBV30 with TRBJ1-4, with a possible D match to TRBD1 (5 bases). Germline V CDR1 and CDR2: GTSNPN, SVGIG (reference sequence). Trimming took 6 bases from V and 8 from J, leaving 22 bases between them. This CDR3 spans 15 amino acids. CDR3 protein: CACKYNRDGREKLFF. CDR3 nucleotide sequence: TGTGCCTGTAAATACAACCGGGACGGAAGAGAAAAACTGTTTTTT.

CDR3 nucleotides: TGCGCCAGCAGCCAAGGTCCCCTCCTGGGCTACGAGCAGTACTTC. It is translated as CASSQGPLLGYEQYF. The chain uses TRBV4-1 and TRBJ2-7; D call uncertain. The germline V gene encodes CDR1 MGHRA and CDR2 YSYEKL. The length of the CDR3 is 15 residues. V lost 1 base to trimming and J lost 3 bases, with 13 bases between them.

The CDR3 is CASSQEGRVQETQYF. The DNA of the CDR3 is TGCGCCAGCAGCCAAGAGGGCAGGGTACAAGAGACCCAGTACTTC. The rearrangement joins TRBV4-1 to TRBJ2-5; D possibly corresponds to TRBD1 (5 bases). V was shortened by 0 bases and J by 2 bases, with 10 bases between the two germline ends. The CDR3 length is 15 residues. Germline CDR1 and CDR2: MGHRA and YSYEKL.

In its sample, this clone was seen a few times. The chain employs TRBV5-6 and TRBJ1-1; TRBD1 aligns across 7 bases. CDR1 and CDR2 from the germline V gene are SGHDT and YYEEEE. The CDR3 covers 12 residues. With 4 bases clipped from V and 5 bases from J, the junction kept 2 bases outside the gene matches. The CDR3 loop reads CASSPGGTEAFF. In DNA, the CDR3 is TGTGCCAGCAGCCCAGGGGGGACTGAAGCTTTCTTT.

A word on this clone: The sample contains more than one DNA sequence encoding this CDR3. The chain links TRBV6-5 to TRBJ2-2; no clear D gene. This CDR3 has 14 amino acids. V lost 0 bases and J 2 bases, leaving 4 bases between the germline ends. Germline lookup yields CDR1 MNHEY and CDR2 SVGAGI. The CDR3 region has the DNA TGTGCCAGCAGTTACTCGGGCAACACCGGGGAGCTGTTTTTT. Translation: CASSYSGNTGELFF.

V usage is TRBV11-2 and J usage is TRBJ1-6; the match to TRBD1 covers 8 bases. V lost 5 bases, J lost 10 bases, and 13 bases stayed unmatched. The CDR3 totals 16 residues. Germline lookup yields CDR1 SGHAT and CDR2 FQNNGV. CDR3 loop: CASSRNLQGARSPLHF. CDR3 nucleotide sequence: TGTGCCAGCAGCCGAAACCTCCAGGGGGCTAGGTCACCCCTCCACTTT.

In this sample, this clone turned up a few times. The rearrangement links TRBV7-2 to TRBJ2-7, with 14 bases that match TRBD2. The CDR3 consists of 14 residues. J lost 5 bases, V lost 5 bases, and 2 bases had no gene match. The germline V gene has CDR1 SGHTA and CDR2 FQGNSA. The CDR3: CASSQGLAGDEQYF. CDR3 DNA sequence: TGTGCCAGCAGCCAGGGACTAGCGGGGGACGAGCAGTACTTC.

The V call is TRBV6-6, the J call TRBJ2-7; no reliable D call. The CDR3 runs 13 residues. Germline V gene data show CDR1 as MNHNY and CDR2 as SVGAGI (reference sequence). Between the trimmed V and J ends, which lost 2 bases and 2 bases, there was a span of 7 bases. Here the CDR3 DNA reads TGTGCCAGCAGTTACAACGTAGCCTACGAGCAGTACTTC. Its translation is CASSYNVAYEQYF.

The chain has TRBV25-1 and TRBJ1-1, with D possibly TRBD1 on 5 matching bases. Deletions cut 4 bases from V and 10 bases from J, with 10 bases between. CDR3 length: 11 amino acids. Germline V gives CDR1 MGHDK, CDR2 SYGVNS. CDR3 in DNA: TGTGCCAGCAGTGTGGGGGTTATAGCTTTCTTT. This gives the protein CASSVGVIAFF.

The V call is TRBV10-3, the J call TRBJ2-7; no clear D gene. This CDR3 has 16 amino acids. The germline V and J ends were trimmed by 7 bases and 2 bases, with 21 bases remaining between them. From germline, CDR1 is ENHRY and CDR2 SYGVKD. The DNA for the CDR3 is TGTGCCATCACCGGAACGAGCCGGGCGGAAACCTACGAGCAGTACTTC. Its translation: CAITGTSRAETYEQYF.

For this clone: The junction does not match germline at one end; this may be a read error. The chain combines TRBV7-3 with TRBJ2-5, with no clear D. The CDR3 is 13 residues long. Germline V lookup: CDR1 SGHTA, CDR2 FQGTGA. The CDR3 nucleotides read TGTGCTAGCAGTCTTGGGTTGGGGGAGACCCAGTACTTC. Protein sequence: CASSLGLGETQYF.